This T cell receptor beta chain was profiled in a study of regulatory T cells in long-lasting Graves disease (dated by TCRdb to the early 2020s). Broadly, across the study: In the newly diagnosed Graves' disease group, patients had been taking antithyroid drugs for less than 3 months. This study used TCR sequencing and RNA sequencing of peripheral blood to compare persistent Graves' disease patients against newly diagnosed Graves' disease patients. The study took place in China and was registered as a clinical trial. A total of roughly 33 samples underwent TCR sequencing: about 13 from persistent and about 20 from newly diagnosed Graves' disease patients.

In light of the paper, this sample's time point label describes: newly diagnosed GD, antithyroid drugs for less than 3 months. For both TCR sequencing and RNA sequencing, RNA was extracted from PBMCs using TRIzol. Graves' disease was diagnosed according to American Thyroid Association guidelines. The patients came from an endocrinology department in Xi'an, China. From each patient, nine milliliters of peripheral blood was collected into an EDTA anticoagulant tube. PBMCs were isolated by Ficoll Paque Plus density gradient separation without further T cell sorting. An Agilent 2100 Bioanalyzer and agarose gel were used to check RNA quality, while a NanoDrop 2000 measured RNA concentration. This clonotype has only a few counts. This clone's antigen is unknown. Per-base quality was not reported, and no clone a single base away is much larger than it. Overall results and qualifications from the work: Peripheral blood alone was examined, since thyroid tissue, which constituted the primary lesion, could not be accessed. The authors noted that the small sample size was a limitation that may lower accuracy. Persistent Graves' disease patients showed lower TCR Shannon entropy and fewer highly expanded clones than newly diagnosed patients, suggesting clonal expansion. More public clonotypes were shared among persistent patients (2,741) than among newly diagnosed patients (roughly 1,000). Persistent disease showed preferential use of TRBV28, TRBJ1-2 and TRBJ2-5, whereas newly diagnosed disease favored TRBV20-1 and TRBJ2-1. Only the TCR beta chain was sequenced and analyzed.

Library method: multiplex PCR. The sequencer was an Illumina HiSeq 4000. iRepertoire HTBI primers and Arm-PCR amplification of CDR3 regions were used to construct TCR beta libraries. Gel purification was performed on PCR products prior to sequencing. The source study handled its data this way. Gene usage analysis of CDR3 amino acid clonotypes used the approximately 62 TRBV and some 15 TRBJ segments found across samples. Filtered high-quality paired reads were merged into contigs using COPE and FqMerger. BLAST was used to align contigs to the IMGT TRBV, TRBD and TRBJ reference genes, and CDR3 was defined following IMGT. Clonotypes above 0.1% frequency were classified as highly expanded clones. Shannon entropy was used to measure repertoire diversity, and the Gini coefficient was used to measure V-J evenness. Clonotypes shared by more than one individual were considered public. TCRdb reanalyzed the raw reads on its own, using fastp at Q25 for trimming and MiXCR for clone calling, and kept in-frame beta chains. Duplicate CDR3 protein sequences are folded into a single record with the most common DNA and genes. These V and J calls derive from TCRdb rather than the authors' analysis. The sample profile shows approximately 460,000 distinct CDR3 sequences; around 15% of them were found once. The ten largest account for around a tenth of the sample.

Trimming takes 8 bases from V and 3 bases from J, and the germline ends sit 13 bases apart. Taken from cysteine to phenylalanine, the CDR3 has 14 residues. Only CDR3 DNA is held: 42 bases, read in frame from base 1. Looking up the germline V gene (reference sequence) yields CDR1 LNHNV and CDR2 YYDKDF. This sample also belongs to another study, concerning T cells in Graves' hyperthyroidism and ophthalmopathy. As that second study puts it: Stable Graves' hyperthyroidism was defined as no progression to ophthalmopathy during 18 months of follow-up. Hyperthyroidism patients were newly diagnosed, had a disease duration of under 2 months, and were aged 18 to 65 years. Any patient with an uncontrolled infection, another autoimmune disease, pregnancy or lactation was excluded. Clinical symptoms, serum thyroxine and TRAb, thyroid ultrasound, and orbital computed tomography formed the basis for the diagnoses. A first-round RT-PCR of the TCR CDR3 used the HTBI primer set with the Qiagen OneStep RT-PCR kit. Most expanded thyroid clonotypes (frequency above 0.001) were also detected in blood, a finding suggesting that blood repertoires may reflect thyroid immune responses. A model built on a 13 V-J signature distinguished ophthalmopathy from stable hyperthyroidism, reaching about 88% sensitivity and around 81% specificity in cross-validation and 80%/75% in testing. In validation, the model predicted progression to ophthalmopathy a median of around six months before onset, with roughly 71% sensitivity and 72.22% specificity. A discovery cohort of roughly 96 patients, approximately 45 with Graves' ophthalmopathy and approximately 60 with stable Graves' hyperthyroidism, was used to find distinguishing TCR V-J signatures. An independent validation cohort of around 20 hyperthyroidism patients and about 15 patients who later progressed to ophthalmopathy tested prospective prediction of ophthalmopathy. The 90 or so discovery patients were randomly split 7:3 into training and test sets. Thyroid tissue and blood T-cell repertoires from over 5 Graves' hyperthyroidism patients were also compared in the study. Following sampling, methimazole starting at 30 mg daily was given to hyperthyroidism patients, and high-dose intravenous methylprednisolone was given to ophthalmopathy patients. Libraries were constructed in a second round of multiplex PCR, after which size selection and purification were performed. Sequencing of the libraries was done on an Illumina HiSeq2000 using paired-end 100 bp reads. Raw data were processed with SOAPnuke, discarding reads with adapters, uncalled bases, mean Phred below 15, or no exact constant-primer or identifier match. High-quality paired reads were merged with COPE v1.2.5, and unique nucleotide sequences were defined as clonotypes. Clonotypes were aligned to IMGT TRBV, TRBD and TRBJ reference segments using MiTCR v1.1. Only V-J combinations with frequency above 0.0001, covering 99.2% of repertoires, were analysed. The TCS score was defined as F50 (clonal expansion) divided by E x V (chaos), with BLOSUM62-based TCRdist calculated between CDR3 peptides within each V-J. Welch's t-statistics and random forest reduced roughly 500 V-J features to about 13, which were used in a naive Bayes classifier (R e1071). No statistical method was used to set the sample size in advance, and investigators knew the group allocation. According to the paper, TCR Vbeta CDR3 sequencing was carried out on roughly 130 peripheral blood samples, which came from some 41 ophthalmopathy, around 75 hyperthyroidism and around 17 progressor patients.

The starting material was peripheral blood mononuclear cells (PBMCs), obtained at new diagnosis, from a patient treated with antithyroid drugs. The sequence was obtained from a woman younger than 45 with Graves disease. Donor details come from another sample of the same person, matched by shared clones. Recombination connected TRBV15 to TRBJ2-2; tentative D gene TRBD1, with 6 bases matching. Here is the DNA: TGTGCCACCCAGCTGGACAGTCACACCGGGGAGCTGTTTTTT. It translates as CATQLDSHTGELFF.